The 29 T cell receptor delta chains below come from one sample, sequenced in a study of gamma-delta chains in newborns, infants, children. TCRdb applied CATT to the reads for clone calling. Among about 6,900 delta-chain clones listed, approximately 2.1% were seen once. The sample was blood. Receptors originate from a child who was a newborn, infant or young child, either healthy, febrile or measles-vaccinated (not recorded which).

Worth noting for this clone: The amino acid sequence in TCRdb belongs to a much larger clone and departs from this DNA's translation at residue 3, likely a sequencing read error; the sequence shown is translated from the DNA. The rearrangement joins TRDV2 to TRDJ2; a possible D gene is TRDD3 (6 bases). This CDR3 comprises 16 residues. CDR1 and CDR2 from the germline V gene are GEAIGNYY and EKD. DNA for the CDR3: TGTGCCCGTGACACCTTGGGGGGCCGTTTGACAGCACAACTCTTCTTT. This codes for CARDTLGGRLTAQLFF.

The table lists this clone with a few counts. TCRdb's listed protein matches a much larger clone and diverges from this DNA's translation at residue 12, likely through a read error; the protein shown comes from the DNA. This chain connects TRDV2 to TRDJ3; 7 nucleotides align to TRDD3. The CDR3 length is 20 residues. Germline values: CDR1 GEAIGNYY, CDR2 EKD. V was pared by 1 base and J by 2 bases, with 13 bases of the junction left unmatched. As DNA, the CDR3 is TGTGCCTGTGACACTGAGGATCTGGGGGCCCGCCCCTGGGACACCCGACAGATGTTTTTC. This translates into CACDTEDLGARPWDTRQMFF.

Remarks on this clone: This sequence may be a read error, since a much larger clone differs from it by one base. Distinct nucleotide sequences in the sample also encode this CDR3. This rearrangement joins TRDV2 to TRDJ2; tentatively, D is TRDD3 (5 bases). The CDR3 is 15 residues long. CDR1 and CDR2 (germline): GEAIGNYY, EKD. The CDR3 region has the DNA TGTGCCTGTGACACCGTTGGGGCTTTGACAGCACACCTCTTCTTT. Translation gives CACDTVGALTAHLFF.

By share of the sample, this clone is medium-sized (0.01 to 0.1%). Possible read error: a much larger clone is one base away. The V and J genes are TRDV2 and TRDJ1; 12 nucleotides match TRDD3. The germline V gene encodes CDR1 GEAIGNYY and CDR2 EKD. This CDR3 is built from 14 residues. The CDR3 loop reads CACDILGDTDELIF. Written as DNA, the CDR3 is TGTGCCTGTGACATACTGGGGGATACCGATGAACTCATCTTT.

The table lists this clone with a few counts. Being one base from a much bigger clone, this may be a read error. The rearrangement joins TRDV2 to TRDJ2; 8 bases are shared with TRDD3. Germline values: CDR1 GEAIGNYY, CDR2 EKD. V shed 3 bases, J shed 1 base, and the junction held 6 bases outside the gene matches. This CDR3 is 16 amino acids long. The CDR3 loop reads CACDVLGAFLTAQLFF. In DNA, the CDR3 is TGTGCCTGTGACGTACTGGGGGCTTTTTTGACAGCACAACTCTTCTTT.

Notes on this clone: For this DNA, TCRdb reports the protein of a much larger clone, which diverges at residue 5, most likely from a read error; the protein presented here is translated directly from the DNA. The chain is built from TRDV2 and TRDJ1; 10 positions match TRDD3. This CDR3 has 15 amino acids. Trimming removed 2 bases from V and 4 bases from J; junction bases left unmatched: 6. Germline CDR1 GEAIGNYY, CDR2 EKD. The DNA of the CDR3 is TGTGCCTGTGACAAGGGGGGATACGGGAACGATAAACTCATCTTT. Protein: CACDKGGYGNDKLIF.

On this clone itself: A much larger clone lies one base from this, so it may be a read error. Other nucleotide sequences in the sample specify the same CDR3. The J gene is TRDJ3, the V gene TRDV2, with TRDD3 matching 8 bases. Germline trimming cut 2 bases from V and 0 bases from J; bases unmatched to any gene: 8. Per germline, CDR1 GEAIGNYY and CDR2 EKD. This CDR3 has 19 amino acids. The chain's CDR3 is CACDIVLGVSSWDTRQMFF. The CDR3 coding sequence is TGTGCCTGTGACATCGTACTGGGGGTAAGCTCCTGGGACACCCGACAGATGTTTTTC.

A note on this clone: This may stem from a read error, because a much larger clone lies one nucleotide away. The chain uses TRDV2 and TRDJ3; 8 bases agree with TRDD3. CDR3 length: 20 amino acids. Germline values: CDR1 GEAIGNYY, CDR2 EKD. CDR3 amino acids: CACDTAYWGPSSWGTRQMFF. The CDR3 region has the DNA TGTGCCTGTGACACCGCGTACTGGGGGCCGAGCTCCTGGGGCACCCGACAGATGTTTTTC.

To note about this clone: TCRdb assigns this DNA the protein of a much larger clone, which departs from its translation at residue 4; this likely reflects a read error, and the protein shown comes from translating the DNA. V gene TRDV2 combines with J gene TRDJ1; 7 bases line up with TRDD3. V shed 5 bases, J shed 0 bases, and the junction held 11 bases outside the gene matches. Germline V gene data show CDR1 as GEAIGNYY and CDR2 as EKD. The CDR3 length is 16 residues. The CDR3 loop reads CACGIAGGPYTDKLIF. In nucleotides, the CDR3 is TGTGCCTGTGGCATCGCTGGGGGTCCCTACACCGATAAACTCATCTTT.

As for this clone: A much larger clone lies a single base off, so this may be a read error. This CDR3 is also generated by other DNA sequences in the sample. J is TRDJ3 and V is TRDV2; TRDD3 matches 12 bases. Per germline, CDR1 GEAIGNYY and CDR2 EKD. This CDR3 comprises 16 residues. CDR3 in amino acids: CACTGGYPWDTRQMFF. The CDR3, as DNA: TGTGCCTGTACTGGGGGATACCCCTGGGACACCCGACAGATGTTCTTC.

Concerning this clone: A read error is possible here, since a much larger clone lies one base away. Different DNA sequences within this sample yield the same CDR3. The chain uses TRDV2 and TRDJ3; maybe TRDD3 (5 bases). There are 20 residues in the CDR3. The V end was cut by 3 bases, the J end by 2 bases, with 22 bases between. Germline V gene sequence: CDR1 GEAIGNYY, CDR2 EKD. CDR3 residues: CACDPVGTGGSTWDTRQMFF. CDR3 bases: TGTGCCTGTGACCCCGTGGGTACTGGAGGCTCTACCTGGGACACCCGACAGATGTTTTTC.

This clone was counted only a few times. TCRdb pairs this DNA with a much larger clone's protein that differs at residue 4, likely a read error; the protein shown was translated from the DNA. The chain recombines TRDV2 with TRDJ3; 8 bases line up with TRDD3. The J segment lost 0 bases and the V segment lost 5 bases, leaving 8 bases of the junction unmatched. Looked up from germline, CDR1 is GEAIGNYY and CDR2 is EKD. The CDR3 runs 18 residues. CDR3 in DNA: TGTGCCTGTGTCATACTGGGGGCCGACTCCTGGGACACCCGACAGATGTTTTTC. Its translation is CACVILGADSWDTRQMFF.

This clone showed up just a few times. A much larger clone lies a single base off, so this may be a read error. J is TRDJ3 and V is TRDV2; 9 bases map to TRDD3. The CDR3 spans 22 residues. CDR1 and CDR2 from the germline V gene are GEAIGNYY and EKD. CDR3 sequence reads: CACDTVKTGGHSSTWDTRQTFF. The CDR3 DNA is TGTGCCTGTGACACCGTTAAGACTGGGGGACACAGTTCTACCTGGGACACCCGACAGACGTTTTTC.

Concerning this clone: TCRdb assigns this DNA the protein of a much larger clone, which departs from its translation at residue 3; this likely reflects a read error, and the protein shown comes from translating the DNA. CDR3 coding DNA: TGTGCTCCTGGGGAACTGTTCCCACAACTGGGGGACCCTTCAGCACAACTCTTCTTT. Amino acid sequence: CAPGELFPQLGDPSAQLFF. This chain connects TRDV1 to TRDJ2, with 9 nucleotides matching TRDD3. Germline CDR1 reads TSWWSYY; CDR2 reads QGS. CDR3 length: 19 residues.

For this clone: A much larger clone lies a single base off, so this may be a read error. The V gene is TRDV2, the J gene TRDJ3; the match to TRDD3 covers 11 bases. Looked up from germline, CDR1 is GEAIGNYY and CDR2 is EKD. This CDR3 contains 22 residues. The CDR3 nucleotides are TGTGCCTGTGACACCGTCCGACTACTGGGGGATAAGGGCTCCTGGGGCACCCGACAGATGTTTTTC. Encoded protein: CACDTVRLLGDKGSWGTRQMFF.

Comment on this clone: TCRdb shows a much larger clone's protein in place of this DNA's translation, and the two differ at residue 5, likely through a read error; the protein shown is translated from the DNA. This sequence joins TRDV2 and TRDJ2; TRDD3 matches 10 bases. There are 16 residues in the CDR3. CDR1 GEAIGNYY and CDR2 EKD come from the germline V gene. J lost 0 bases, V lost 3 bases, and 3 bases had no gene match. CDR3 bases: TGTGCCTGTGACGACCTGGGGGATACTTTGACAGCACAACTCTTCTTT. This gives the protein CACDDLGDTLTAQLFF.

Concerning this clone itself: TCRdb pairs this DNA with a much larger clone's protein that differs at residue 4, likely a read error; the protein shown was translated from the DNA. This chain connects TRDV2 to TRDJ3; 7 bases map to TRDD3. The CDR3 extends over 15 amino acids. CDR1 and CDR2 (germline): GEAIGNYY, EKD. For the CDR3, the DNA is TGTGCCTGTGGCACCGTGGGGGAGGACACCCGACAGATGTTTTTC. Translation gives CACGTVGEDTRQMFF.

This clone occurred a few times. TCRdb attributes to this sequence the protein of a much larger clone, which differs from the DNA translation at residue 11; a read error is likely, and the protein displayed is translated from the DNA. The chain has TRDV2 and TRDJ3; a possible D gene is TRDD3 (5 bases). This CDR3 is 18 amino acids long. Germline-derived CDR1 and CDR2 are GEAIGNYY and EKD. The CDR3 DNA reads TGTGCCTGTGACACCCTGGGCCAGCACTCCCGGGACACCCGACAGATGTTTTTC. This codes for CACDTLGQHSRDTRQMFF.

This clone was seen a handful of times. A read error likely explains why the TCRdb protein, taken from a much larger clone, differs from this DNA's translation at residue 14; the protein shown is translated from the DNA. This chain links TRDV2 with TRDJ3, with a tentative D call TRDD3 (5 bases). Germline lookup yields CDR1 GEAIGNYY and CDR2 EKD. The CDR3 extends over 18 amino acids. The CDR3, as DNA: TGTGCCTGTGACACCGGGGGCTCTAGCTCCTGGGACACCCTACAGATGTTTTTC. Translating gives CACDTGGSSSWDTLQMFF.

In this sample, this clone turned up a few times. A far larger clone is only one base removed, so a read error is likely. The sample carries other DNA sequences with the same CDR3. The CDR3 reads CACDTGGYASWDTRQMFF. The CDR3 nucleotides read TGTGCCTGCGACACCGGGGGATACGCGTCCTGGGACACCCGACAGATGTTTTTC. The chain carries TRDV2 and TRDJ3; TRDD3 matches 10 bases. The CDR3 consists of 18 residues. CDR1 GEAIGNYY and CDR2 EKD come from the germline V gene.

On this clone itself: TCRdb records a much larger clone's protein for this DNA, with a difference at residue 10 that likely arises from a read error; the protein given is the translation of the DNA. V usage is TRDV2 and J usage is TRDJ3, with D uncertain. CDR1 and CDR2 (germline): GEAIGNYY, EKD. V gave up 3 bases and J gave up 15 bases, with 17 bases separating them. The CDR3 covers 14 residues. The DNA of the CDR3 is TGTGCCTGTGACGCTCGTACGGGGCCCCTACAGATGTTTTTC. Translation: CACDARTGPLQMFF.

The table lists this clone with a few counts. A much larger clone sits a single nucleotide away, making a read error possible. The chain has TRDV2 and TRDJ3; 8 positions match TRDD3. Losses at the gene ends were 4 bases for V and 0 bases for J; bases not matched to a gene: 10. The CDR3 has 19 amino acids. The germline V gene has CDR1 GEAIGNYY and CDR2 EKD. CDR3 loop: CACDTLLGALSWDTRQMFF. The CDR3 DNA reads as TGTGCCTGTGATACCTTACTGGGGGCTCTCTCCTGGGACACCCGACAGATGTTTTTC.

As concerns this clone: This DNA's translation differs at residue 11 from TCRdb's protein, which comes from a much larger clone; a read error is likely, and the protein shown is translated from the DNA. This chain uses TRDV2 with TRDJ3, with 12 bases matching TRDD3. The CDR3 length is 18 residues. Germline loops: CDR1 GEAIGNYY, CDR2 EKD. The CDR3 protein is CACDSTGGYSRDTRQMFF. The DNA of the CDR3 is TGTGCCTGTGACAGTACTGGGGGATACTCCCGGGACACCCGACAGATGTTTTTC.

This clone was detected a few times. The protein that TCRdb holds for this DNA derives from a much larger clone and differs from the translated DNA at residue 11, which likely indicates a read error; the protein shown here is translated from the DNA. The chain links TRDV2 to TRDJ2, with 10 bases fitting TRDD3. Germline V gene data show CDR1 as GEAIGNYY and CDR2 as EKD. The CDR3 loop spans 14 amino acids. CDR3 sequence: CACDKVGDTARLFF. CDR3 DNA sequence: TGTGCCTGTGACAAAGTGGGGGATACAGCACGACTCTTCTTT.

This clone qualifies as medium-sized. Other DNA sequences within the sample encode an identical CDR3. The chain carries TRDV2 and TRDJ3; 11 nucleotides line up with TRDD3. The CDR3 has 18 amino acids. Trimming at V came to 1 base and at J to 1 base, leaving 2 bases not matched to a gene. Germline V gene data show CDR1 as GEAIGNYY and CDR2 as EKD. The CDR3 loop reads CACDTMGDTSWDTRQMFF. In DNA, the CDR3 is TGTGCCTGTGACACGATGGGGGATACGTCCTGGGACACCCGACAGATGTTTTTC.

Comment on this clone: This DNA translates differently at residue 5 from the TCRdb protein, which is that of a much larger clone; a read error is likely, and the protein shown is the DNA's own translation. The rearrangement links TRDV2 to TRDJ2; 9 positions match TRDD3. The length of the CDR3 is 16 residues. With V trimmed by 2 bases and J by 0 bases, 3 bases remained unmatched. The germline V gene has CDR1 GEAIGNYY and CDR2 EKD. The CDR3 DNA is TGTGCCTGTGACAATATGGGGGATACTTTGACAGCACAACTCTTCTTT. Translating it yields CACDNMGDTLTAQLFF.

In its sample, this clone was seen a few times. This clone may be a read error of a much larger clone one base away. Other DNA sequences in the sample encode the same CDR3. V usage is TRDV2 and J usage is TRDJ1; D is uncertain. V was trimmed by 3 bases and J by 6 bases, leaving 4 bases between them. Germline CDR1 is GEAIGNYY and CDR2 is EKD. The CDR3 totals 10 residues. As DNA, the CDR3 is TGTGCCTGTGACTTGAATAAACTCATCTTT. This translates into CACDLNKLIF.

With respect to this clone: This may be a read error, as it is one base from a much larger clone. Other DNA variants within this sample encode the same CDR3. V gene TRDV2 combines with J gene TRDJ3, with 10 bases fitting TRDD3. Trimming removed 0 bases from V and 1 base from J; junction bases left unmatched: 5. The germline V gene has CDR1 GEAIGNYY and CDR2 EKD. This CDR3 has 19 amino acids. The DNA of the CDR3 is TGTGCCTGTGACACCGTGCTGGGGGATATTTCCTGGGACACCCGACAGATGTTTTTC. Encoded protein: CACDTVLGDISWDTRQMFF.

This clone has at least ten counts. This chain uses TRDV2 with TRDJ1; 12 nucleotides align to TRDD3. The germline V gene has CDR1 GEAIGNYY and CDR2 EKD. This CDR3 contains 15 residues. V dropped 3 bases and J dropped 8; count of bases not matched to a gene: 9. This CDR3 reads CACDARYWGIQKLIF. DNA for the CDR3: TGTGCCTGTGACGCCCGGTACTGGGGGATACAGAAACTCATCTTT.